A single count supports the clone carrying this T cell receptor beta chain. This entry comes from a study of cytomegalovirus exposure and HLA in healthy donors. The CDR3 spans 16 residues. The V and J ends lost 4 bases and 4 bases, in that order; junction bases with no gene match: 9. Per germline, CDR1 LNHDA and CDR2 SQIVND (reference sequence). Libraries were prepared by immunoSEQ multiplex PCR; TCRdb keeps only in-frame clonotypes and omits some of them. The table has about 64,000 clones, roughly 89% seen once. The chain recombines TRBV19 with TRBJ2-1, with 8 nucleotides matching TRBD1. This receptor was obtained from a woman younger than 35 in good health and CMV-seronegative. Sequenced material: PBMCs. The CDR3 coding sequence is TGTGCCAGTAGTAGGGGGGCCCAGGGGGCTTACAATGAGCAGTTCTTC. It specifies CASSRGAQGAYNEQFF.